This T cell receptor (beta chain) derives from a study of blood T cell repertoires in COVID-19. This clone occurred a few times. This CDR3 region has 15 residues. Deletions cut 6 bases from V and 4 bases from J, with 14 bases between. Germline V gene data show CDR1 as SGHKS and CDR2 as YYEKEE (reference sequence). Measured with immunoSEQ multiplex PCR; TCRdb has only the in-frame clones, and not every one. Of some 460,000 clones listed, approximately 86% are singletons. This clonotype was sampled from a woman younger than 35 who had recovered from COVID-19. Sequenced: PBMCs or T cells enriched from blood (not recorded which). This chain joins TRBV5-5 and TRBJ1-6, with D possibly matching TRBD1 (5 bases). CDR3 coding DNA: TGTGCCAGCACCACACCGGGACTTTATAATTCACCCCTCCACTTT. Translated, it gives CASTTPGLYNSPLHF.